The T cell receptor (beta chain) under discussion was sequenced for a study of memory CD4+ T cells and cytomegalovirus serostatus. The wider study: Healthy Belgian adult donors included roughly ten CMV-positive and 24 CMV-negative people.

This CDR3 is 16 amino acids long. The germline V gene has CDR1 SGHRS and CDR2 YFSETQ. Trimming left V 5 bases short and J 6 bases short, with 20 bases between. This clone was recorded a few times. The sort gate was single viable CD3+CD4+CD8-CD45RO+ cells for memory CD4+ T cells. Data came from immunoSEQ multiplex PCR; TCRdb stores just in-frame clones and leaves some out. Of tens of thousands of clones in the sample, roughly 80% are singletons; the top ten hold approximately 0.7%. The source is an adult in good health and CMV-seronegative. The V and J genes are TRBV5-1 and TRBJ1-4, with D uncertain. Material for sequencing was memory CD4+ T cells from blood. The CDR3: CASSPRGLLGHEKLFF. The CDR3, as DNA: TGCGCCAGCAGTCCTCGCGGGCTACTAGGGCATGAAAAACTGTTTTTT.